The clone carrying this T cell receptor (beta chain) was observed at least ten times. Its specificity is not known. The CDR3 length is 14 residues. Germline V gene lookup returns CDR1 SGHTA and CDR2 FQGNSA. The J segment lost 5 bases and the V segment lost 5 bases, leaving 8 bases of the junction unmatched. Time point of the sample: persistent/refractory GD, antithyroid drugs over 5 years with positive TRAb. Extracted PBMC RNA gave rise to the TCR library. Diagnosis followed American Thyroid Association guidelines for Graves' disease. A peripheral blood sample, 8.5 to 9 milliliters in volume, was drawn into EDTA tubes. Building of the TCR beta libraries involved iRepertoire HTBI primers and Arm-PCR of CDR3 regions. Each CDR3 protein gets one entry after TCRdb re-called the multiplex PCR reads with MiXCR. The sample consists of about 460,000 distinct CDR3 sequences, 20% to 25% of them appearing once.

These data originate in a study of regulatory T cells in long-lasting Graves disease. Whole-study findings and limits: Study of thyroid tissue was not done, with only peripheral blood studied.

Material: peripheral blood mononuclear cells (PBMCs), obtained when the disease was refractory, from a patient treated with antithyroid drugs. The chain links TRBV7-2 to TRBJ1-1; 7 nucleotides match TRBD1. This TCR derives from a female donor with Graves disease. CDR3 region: CASSTRQGRTEAFF. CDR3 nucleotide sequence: TGTGCCAGCAGCACCAGACAGGGACGAACTGAAGCTTTCTTT.